This TCR beta chain derives from a study of cytotoxic CD8 clonotypes in ibrutinib-treated CLL. Whole-study context: Once patients had received a median around 12 months of treatment, range 6 to 36, response samples were obtained. Study-wide points: Clonality went up at the time of ibrutinib response, stayed stable in sustained remission, and later dropped back toward its baseline level at progression.

Produced via immunoSEQ multiplex PCR; TCRdb's table is partial and in-frame only. The data contain 95,000 to 100,000 clones, almost 80% of them singletons. V shed 4 bases, J shed 6 bases, and the junction held 12 bases outside the gene matches. The germline V gene has CDR1 SGHTA and CDR2 FQGTGA. The CDR3 has 15 amino acids. As regards this clone: Its antigen is not known.

The specimen was PBMCs, collected after 12 months of ibrutinib treatment. The gene calls are TRBV7-3 and TRBJ2-7, with TRBD2 identical over 7 bases. This sequence was found in a human donor with chronic lymphocytic leukemia. CDR3 coding DNA: TGTGCCAGCAGCTATCCCACCGGGGGGATGGGCGAGCAGTACTTC. This codes for CASSYPTGGMGEQYF. The whole variable domain, filled in from reference TRBV7-3 and TRBJ2-7, reads GAGVSQTPSNKVTEKGKYVELRCDPISGHTALYWYRQSLGQGPEFLIYFQGTGAADDSGLPNDRFFAVRPEGSVSTLKIQRTERGDSAVYLCASSYPTGGMGEQYFGPGTRLTVT.